These T cell receptor beta chains were read from a single sample in a study of preoperative IRX-2 immunotherapy in early breast cancer. Libraries were prepared by immunoSEQ multiplex PCR; TCRdb keeps only in-frame clonotypes and omits some of them. The sample contains about 19,000 clones, around 81% of which appear only once. The specimen was lymph node tissue, collected after IRX-2 immunotherapy. Receptors originate from a human donor with breast cancer. The CDR3 runs from the conserved cysteine through the conserved F or W. The D gene is left open where the match is weak. The listing skips clone size in some rows; elsewhere it reads once, few, many or a size class.

V	size	D	length	J	DNA	CDR3
TRBV5-1	NA	TRBD1	15	TRBJ1-3	TGCGCCAGCAGCAGCCAGGGGGCTAGTGGAAACACCATATATTTT	CASSSQGASGNTIYF
TRBV18	NA	TRBD1	17	TRBJ1-1	TGTGCCAGCTCACCACGGCAGGGGGCGAAGACGAACACTGAAGCTTTCTTT	CASSPRQGAKTNTEAFF
TRBV14	NA	NA	12	TRBJ1-1	TGTGCCAGCAGCCCGTGGGGGTTTGAAGCTTTCTTT	CASSPWGFEAFF
TRBV10-2	NA	NA	16	TRBJ2-1	TGCGCCAGCAGTGAGTCGGCAGGGGGGCTGTACAATGAGCAGTTCTTC	CASSESAGGLYNEQFF
TRBV6-8	NA	TRBD2	17	TRBJ2-2	TGTGCCAGCAGGGAGGGACTAGCGGGAGTTTTGACCGGGGAGCTGTTTTTT	CASREGLAGVLTGELFF
TRBV15	NA	TRBD1	17	TRBJ1-3	TGTGCCACCAGCAGAGGCTGGGGACAGGGCTCTGGAAACACCATATATTTT	CATSRGWGQGSGNTIYF
TRBV6-8	once	NA	17	TRBJ2-1	TGTGCCAGCAGTTACACACAGATAGGGGGGGCCTACAATGAGCAGTTCTTC	CASSYTQIGGAYNEQFF
TRBV5-1	NA	NA	18	TRBJ2-3	TGCGCCAGCAGCTTGGGACTACTCAGAGGGAGGGGGACAGATACGCAGTATTTT	CASSLGLLRGRGTDTQYF
TRBV1	NA	NA	14	TRBJ1-1	TGCGCCAGCAGCCAAGACGGGGACAGAGCTGAAGCTTTCTTT	CASSQDGDRAEAFF
TRBV6-8	NA	TRBD1	13	TRBJ2-7	TGTGCCAGCAGTGGACAGGGATTTTCCGAGCAGTACTTC	CASSGQGFSEQYF
TRBV18	NA	NA	12	TRBJ2-3	TGTGCCAGCTCATCTAGCACAGATACGCAGTATTTT	CASSSSTDTQYF
TRBV19	NA	NA	15	TRBJ1-2	TGTGCCAGCAGACCGGGACCCCCGGTCGGCTATGGCTACACCTTC	CASRPGPPVGYGYTF
TRBV6-8	NA	NA	13	TRBJ2-7	TGTGCCAGCCGAACTAACAGGGCCTACGAGCAGTACTTC	CASRTNRAYEQYF
TRBV23-1	NA	NA	15	TRBJ2-5	TGCGCCAGCCACCCAGAGGCTAGCATACAAGAGACCCAGTACTTC	CASHPEASIQETQYF
TRBV6-8	NA	TRBD1	17	TRBJ2-4	TGTGCCAGCAGTTACCCTTTGACAGGGGTGGCCAAAAACATTCAGTACTTC	CASSYPLTGVAKNIQYF
TRBV14	NA	NA	15	TRBJ2-1	TGTGCCAGCAGCTTCCGGACCGGTTTCTCCGATGAGCAGTTCTTC	CASSFRTGFSDEQFF
TRBV2	NA	TRBD1	13	TRBJ1-1	TGTGCCAGCCAGACAGGGATGAACACTGAAGCTTTCTTT	CASQTGMNTEAFF
TRBV5-1	NA	TRBD1	15	TRBJ1-4	TGCGCCAGCAGCCAGACGACAGGGGATAGTGAAAAACTGTTTTTT	CASSQTTGDSEKLFF
TRBV11-3	NA	TRBD1	15	TRBJ1-5	TGTGCCAGCAGCTTAGGGACAGGGGTCAATCAGCCCCAGCATTTT	CASSLGTGVNQPQHF
TRBV5-1	NA	NA	14	TRBJ2-7	TGCGCCAGCAGCCCCCTCGGGGAACGCGACGAGCAGTACTTC	CASSPLGERDEQYF
TRBV6-8	NA	NA	13	TRBJ1-5	TGTGCCAGCAGTTCCTATAGCAATCAGCCCCAGCATTTT	CASSSYSNQPQHF
TRBV28	once	TRBD1	12	TRBJ1-2	TGTGCCAGCAGGACAGGGGAACATGGCTACACCTTC	CASRTGEHGYTF
TRBV30	NA	NA	14	TRBJ2-3	TGTGCCTGGAGTGTGACAGGGAGGGAGGCTACGCAGTATTTT	CAWSVTGREATQYF
TRBV6-8	once	NA	17	TRBJ2-1	TGTGCCATCAGAGGATCGCTCGGCGGGTACTCCTACAATGAGCAGTTCTTC	CAIRGSLGGYSYNEQFF
TRBV14	few	NA	13	TRBJ2-7	TGTGCCAGCAGCCAAGTTAACTCCTACGAGCAGTACTTC	CASSQVNSYEQYF
TRBV11-3	NA	TRBD1	14	TRBJ2-1	TGTGCCAGCAGCTTGGGACAGAGTTTCAATGAGCAGTTCTTC	CASSLGQSFNEQFF
TRBV6-8	NA	TRBD2	16	TRBJ2-3	TGTGCCAGCAGTTACGGACTAGCGGGATTCACAGATACGCAGTATTTT	CASSYGLAGFTDTQYF
TRBV11-3	NA	NA	15	TRBJ2-2	TGTGCCAGCAGCCTTGGGGGGACAGTCCCCGGGGAGCTGTTTTTT	CASSLGGTVPGELFF
TRBV10-2	once	NA	13	TRBJ1-1	TGCGCCAGCAGTGTTGGGGGATCCACTGAAGCTTTCTTT	CASSVGGSTEAFF
TRBV11-3	NA	NA	15	TRBJ2-5	TGTGCCAGCAGCTTGTTTGGGGGGGCCCAAGAGACCCAGTACTTC	CASSLFGGAQETQYF
TRBV7-7	NA	NA	15	TRBJ2-3	TGTGCCAGCAGCCTACAGGGTTACGGCACAGATACGCAGTATTTT	CASSLQGYGTDTQYF
TRBV14	few	NA	14	TRBJ1-2	TGTGCCAGCAGCCCCGGGAGCGCATCTTATGGCTACACCTTC	CASSPGSASYGYTF
TRBV19	few	NA	14	TRBJ1-3	TGTGCCAGTAGTCATCATAACTCTGGAAACACCATATATTTT	CASSHHNSGNTIYF
TRBV19	NA	TRBD1	15	TRBJ2-4	TGTGCCAGTACCCGACAGGGGGCCGAAAAAAACATTCAGTACTTC	CASTRQGAEKNIQYF
TRBV7-6	few	NA	14	TRBJ1-6	TGTGCCAGCAGCTTGGCCTGGAAAAATTCACCCCTCCACTTT	CASSLAWKNSPLHF
TRBV30	NA	NA	14	TRBJ1-6	TGTGCCTGGAGTTCCACAGGGAGGCATTCACCCCTCCACTTT	CAWSSTGRHSPLHF
TRBV28	once	NA	13	TRBJ1-2	TGTGCCAGCAGTGAGGACTTCTTCTATGGCTACACCTTC	CASSEDFFYGYTF
TRBV18	NA	TRBD1	14	TRBJ2-7	TGTGCCAGCTCGGGACAGGGGGGAGCCTACGAGCAGTACTTC	CASSGQGGAYEQYF
TRBV9	NA	TRBD1	15	TRBJ1-6	TGTGCCAGCAGCGTAGCCCCGGACAGGGATTCACCCCTCCACTTT	CASSVAPDRDSPLHF
TRBV19	NA	TRBD1	14	TRBJ1-5	TGTGCCAGTACCACAGGGGTCCGCAATCAGCCCCAGCATTTT	CASTTGVRNQPQHF
TRBV19	once	TRBD2	16	TRBJ2-3	TGTGCCAGTAGTGCCTCACTAGCGGGGGGCCTAAATACGCAGTATTTT	CASSASLAGGLNTQYF
TRBV19	NA	NA	15	TRBJ1-2	TGTGCCAGTAGTCTGGAGGGTGCTACTAACTATGGCTACACCTTC	CASSLEGATNYGYTF
TRBV15	NA	TRBD2	16	TRBJ2-1	TGTGCCACCAGCAGAGATCGGGGGGGAGTTGTGAATGAGCAGTTCTTC	CATSRDRGGVVNEQFF
TRBV11-3	NA	NA	15	TRBJ2-2	TGTGCCAGCAACCAGGTCAGCGAGAACACCGGGGAGCTGTTTTTT	CASNQVSENTGELFF
TRBV10-2	NA	NA	12	TRBJ2-5	TGCGCCAGCAGTGAGTCTGGCGAGACCCAGTACTTC	CASSESGETQYF
TRBV11-3	NA	NA	15	TRBJ1-3	TGTGCCAGCAGCATCGACCGGAGCTCTGGAAACACCATATATTTT	CASSIDRSSGNTIYF
TRBV19	NA	NA	16	TRBJ2-5	TGTGCCAGTAGGGGTCTGGGCGGCGAGTACCAAGAGACCCAGTACTTC	CASRGLGGEYQETQYF
TRBV19	NA	NA	13	TRBJ1-4	TGTGCCAGTACAGGGTTAACTAATGAAAAACTGTTTTTT	CASTGLTNEKLFF
TRBV19	once	NA	13	TRBJ1-2	TGTGCCAGTAGCTTTCGGACAAGCTATGGCTACACCTTC	CASSFRTSYGYTF
TRBV19	NA	NA	15	TRBJ1-1	TGTGCCAGTACCTCTTGGGGGGCGCTTGAGTCTGAAGCTTTCTTT	CASTSWGALESEAFF
TRBV30	NA	NA	13	TRBJ1-3	TGTGCCTGGGGAGTAGGGGCCGGAAACACCATATATTTT	CAWGVGAGNTIYF
TRBV11-3	NA	TRBD2	16	TRBJ2-1	TGTGCCAGCAGCTTTTGGGCGGGAGTGTCCTACAATGAGCAGTTCTTC	CASSFWAGVSYNEQFF
TRBV11-3	NA	NA	16	TRBJ2-6	TGTGCCAGCAGCAAACTCAAGGGTGCTGGGGCCAACGTCCTGACTTTC	CASSKLKGAGANVLTF
TRBV11-3	NA	NA	15	TRBJ1-5	TGTGCCAGCAGCTTGTCGAGGGGCCGCAATCAGCCCCAGCATTTT	CASSLSRGRNQPQHF